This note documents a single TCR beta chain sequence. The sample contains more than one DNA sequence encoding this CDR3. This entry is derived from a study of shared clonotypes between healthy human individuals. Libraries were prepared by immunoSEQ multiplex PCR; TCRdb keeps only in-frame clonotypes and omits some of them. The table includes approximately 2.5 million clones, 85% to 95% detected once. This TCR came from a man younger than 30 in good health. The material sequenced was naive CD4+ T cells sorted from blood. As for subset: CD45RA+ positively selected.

CDR3 sequence reads: CASSGTTTDTQYF. CDR3 bases: TGTGCCAGCTCGGGGACCACCACAGATACGCAGTATTTT. The V and J genes are TRBV18 and TRBJ2-3; TRBD1 or TRBD2 may be the D gene (5 bases each). Trimming cost V 6 bases and J 2 bases, with 9 bases left between them. Germline values: CDR1 KGHSH, CDR2 LQKENI. The CDR3 has 13 residues.